This entry features one T cell receptor (beta chain) sequence. The sample is drawn from a study of spatial heterogeneity in lung cancer. Turning to the study itself: Where present, follow-up PBMC were sequenced a median of roughly two years after resection.

Time point noted: blood at routine non-recurrence follow-up after resection. In TCRdb, the 5' RACE reads were re-called with MiXCR into one record per CDR3 protein. The table shows fewer than 150,000 distinct CDR3 sequences, with about a tenth occurring only once. V lost 4 bases and J lost 1, with 11 bases in between. The length of the CDR3 is 14 residues. The germline gives CDR1 SGHRS, CDR2 YFSETQ. Source: PBMCs, taken at follow-up. The chain carries TRBV5-1 and TRBJ1-1; the D gene is possibly TRBD1 (6 bases). This TCR derives from a female donor with early-stage non-small cell lung cancer. CDR3 DNA sequence: TGCGCCAGCAGCGCCCAACAGGGGAACACTGAAGCTTTCTTT. This gives the protein CASSAQQGNTEAFF.